The 3 T cell receptor beta chains presented below share a single source sample, sequenced in a study of early T cells in non-severe SARS-CoV-2 infection. TCRdb reprocessed the 5' RACE reads via MiXCR and lists one record per CDR3 protein. The repertoire holds some 91,000 distinct CDR3 sequences, with about 12% as singletons. Input material: whole blood. These receptor sequences come from an adult who was a healthcare worker with PCR-confirmed SARS-CoV-2 infection or an uninfected control (not recorded which).

The chain uses TRBV5-6 and TRBJ1-3, with TRBD1 as a possible D gene (5 bases). CDR3 length: 17 residues. Per the germline V gene, CDR1 is SGHDT and CDR2 is YYEEEE. Deletions cut 4 bases from V and 0 bases from J, with 17 bases between. CDR3 protein: CASSPSHEGTSGNTIYF. CDR3 DNA: TGTGCCAGCAGCCCATCGCATGAGGGGACCTCTGGAAACACCATATATTTT.

This clonotype occurred a few times. The J gene is TRBJ1-4, the V gene TRBV6-6; weak D call: TRBD1 (5 bases). V gave up 10 bases and J gave up 0 bases, with 15 bases separating them. This CDR3 has 15 residues. In germline, CDR1 is MNHNY, CDR2 SVGAGI (reference sequence). CDR3 nucleotide sequence: TGTGCCACTGGGGGAGGAAGTGCAACTAATGAAAAACTGTTTTTT. Translation gives CATGGGSATNEKLFF.

A few counts support this clonotype. The chain employs TRBV6-2 or TRBV6-3 and TRBJ2-7; D might be TRBD2 (6 bases). CDR1 is MNHEY and CDR2 is SVGEGT in the germline V gene. Between the trimmed V and J ends, which lost 0 bases and 4 bases, there was a span of 16 bases. This CDR3 is 16 amino acids long. CDR3 sequence (DNA): TGTGCCAGCAGTTACTCGCCTAGCGAACCACCTTACGAGCAGTACTTC. Its translation: CASSYSPSEPPYEQYF.